These T cell receptor beta chains were read from a single sample in a study of beta chain features in type 1 diabetes. Sequenced by immunoSEQ multiplex PCR; TCRdb stores in-frame clones only, minus some. Altogether more than 300,000 clones are present, 8% being singletons, with the ten largest covering approximately 0.47%. The sequencing input was central memory CD4+ T cells from blood. All receptors derive from a woman aged 18-30 years in good health. CDR3s leave out the opening cysteine and the closing phenylalanine or tryptophan. The order of the fields is D gene, J gene, V gene, CDR3 protein. The D gene is left open where the match is weak.

>-|TRBJ1-1|TRBV28
ASSPQSGAPNTEAF
>-|TRBJ2-2|TRBV28
ASSVPGLGELF
>-|TRBJ2-3|TRBV27
ASSSRFGTQY
>TRBD2|TRBJ2-1|TRBV7-8
ASSLSTSGRGSYNEQF
>TRBD2|TRBJ2-3|TRBV19
ASSTSGNGDTQY
>-|TRBJ1-1|TRBV18
ASSQGRNTEAF
>TRBD2|TRBJ2-1|TRBV7-2
ASRSGLAGGYNEQF
>-|TRBJ1-1|TRBV28
ASSKGRATDTEAF
>-|TRBJ2-1|TRBV7-2
ASSTGYEQF
>TRBD2|TRBJ2-1|TRBV7-2
ASSLQGLAGDWSYNEQF
>-|TRBJ1-3|TRBV29-1
SVEGNGNTIY
>-|TRBJ2-2|TRBV7-2
ASSLTVATGELF
>-|TRBJ1-2|TRBV6-5
ASSYWLDSNYGYT
>TRBD1|TRBJ2-2|TRBV6-1
ASRNRGLEAGELF
>-|TRBJ1-5|TRBV2
ASSERPWAQH
>TRBD2|TRBJ2-1|TRBV7-2
ASSQRLAGGHGEQF
>-|TRBJ1-2|TRBV5-1
ASSYRGQSRQGLYGYT
>-|TRBJ1-2|TRBV20-1
SVQGGVGYT
>-|TRBJ2-2|TRBV7-2
ASSSRQALYGELF
>-|TRBJ1-1|TRBV6-4
ASSVSLNTEAF
>-|TRBJ2-7|TRBV28
ASSLGLVAYEQY
>-|TRBJ2-5|TRBV4-3
ASSQGWGSASETQY
>-|TRBJ2-1|TRBV2
ASWGNEQF
>TRBD2|TRBJ2-2|TRBV28
ASSLLAGADGELF
>-|TRBJ2-1|TRBV19
ASSIGSASYNEQF
>-|TRBJ2-2|TRBV5-6
ASSLRVPGGELF
>-|TRBJ2-3|TRBV7-2
ASLDGLSATDTQY
>-|TRBJ2-7|TRBV6-5
ASRSNVYEQY
>TRBD1|TRBJ2-1|TRBV5-1
ASSPRTGGNEQF
>TRBD2|TRBJ2-2|TRBV9
ASSIQGRGGTGELF
>-|TRBJ1-5|TRBV12-5
ASSLYSNQPQH
>-|TRBJ2-1|TRBV7-2
ASSLELLGSAQF
>-|TRBJ1-2|TRBV18
ASSPQGRSQGGYT
>TRBD1|TRBJ2-7|TRBV15
ATSRDRVGNEQY
>-|TRBJ1-4|TRBV5-1
ASSLLGSGEKLF
>-|TRBJ2-7|TRBV6-1
ASGRGVYEQY
>-|TRBJ2-1|TRBV7-9
ASSLDQREF
>-|TRBJ2-5|TRBV6-4
ASKPPKETQY
>TRBD1|TRBJ1-1|TRBV6-1
ASSTGAEAF
>-|TRBJ1-1|TRBV5-1
ASSLEGWGTEAF
>-|TRBJ2-2|TRBV5-6
ASSWSSGGELF
>-|TRBJ2-1|TRBV6-1
ASRLQGSYNEQF
>-|TRBJ2-1|TRBV9
ASSGDPWGGSSYNEQF
>TRBD2|TRBJ2-1|TRBV5-4
ASSPRGTSGRWDEQF
>TRBD1|TRBJ2-7|TRBV6-6
ASSKKTGTGAGEQY
>TRBD1|TRBJ2-7|TRBV6-6
ASSYSIGTGHEQY
>-|TRBJ2-1|TRBV7-2
ASSPRGRGAEQF
>TRBD2|TRBJ2-1|TRBV9
ASSVRGLVNEQF
>TRBD1|TRBJ2-5|TRBV7-2
ASSPRNRGETQY